The following is a T cell receptor (beta chain) sequence with its context. The sample is drawn from a study of T cell changes during pregnancy in multiple sclerosis. Profiled with immunoSEQ multiplex PCR; TCRdb holds only in-frame clones, not every one. The table shows roughly 69,000 clones, with roughly 91% occurring only once. Germline V gene sequence: CDR1 MNHEY, CDR2 SMNVEV (reference sequence). The ends lost 7 bases at V and 4 bases at J; junction bases unmatched: 11. The CDR3 runs 15 residues. The chain links TRBV27 to TRBJ2-3; 7 nucleotides agree with TRBD2. The sample was peripheral blood, taken in the third trimester of pregnancy. This clonotype was obtained from a female donor with multiple sclerosis, enrolled in a pregnancy study. The CDR3 DNA follows: TGTGCCAGCATCCCGCGGGAGATGGGGTCAGATACGCAGTATTTT. This gives the protein CASIPREMGSDTQYF.